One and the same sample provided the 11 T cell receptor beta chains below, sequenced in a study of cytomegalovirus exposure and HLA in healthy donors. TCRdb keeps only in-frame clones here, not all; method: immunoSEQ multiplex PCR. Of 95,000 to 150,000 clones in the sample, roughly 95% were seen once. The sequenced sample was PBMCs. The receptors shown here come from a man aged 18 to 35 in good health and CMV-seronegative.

The CDR3 DNA sequence: TGTGCCAGCTCACCCCGCCAGGCTACTAGCTCTGGAAACACCATATATTTT. It is translated as CASSPRQATSSGNTIYF. The chain carries TRBV18 and TRBJ1-3; D uncertain. Germline V gene lookup returns CDR1 KGHSH and CDR2 LQKENI. V lost 3 bases and J 0 bases, leaving 15 bases between the germline ends. The CDR3 is 17 residues long.

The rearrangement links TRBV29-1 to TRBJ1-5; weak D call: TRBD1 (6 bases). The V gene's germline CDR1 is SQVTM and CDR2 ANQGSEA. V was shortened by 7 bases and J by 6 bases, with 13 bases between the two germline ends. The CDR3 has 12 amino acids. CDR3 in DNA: TGCAGCGCCCGGACAGATACTCAGCCCCAGCATTTT. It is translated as CSARTDTQPQHF.

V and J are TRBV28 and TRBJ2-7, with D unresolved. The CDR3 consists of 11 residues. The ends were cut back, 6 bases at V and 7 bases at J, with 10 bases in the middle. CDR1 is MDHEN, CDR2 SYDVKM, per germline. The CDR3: CASSQPREQYF. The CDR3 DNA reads TGTGCCAGCAGCCAACCTCGGGAGCAGTACTTC.

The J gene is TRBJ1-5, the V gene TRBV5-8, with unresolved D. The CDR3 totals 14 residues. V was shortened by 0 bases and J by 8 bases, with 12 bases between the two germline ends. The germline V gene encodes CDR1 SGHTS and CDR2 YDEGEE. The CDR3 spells CASSLEAAPEPQHF. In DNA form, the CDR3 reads TGTGCCAGCAGCTTGGAGGCGGCGCCGGAGCCCCAGCATTTT.

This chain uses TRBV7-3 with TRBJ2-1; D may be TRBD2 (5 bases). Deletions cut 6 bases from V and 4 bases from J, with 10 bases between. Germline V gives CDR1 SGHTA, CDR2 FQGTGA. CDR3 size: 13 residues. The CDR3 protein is CASSYRGYNEQFF. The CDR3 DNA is TGTGCCAGCAGTTATCGAGGGTACAATGAGCAGTTCTTC.

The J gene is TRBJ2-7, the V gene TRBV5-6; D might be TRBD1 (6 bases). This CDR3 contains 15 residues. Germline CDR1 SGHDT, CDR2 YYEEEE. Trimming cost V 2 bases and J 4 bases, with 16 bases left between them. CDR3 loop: CASSFSPGVGYEQYF. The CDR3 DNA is TGTGCCAGCAGCTTTTCGCCAGGGGTAGGGTACGAGCAGTACTTC.

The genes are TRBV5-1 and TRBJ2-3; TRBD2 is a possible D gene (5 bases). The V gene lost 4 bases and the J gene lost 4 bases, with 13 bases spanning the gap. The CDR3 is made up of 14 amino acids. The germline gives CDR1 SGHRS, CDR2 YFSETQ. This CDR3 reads CASSLDGGPDTQYF. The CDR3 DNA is TGCGCCAGCAGCCTGGACGGAGGACCAGATACGCAGTATTTT.

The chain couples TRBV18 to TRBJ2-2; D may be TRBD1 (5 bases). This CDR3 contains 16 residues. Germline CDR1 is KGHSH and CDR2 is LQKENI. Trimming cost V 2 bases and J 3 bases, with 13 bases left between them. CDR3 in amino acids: CASSPGMGPDTGELFF. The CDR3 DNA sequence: TGTGCCAGCTCACCAGGTATGGGGCCGGACACCGGGGAGCTGTTTTTT.

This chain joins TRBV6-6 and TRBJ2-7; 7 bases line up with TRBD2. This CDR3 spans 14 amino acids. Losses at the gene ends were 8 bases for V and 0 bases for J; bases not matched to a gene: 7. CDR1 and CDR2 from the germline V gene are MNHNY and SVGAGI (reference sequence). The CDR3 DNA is TGTGCCAGCCGTACGGGGGGAAGCTCCTACGAGCAGTACTTC. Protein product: CASRTGGSSYEQYF.

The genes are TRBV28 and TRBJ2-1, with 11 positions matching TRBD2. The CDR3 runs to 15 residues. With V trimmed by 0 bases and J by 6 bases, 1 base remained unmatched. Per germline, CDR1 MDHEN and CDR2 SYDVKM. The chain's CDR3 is CASSLWTSGTNEQFF. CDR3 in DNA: TGTGCCAGCAGTTTATGGACTAGCGGGACCAATGAGCAGTTCTTC.

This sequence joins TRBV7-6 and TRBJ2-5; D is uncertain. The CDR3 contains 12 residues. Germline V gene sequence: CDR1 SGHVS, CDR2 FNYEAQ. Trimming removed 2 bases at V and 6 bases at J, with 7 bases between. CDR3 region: CASSLHSQTQYF. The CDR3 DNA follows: TGTGCCAGCAGCTTACACAGTCAGACCCAGTACTTC. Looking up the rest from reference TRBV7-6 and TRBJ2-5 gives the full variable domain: GAGVSQSPRYKVTKRGQDVALRCDPISGHVSLYWYRQALGQGPEFLTYFNYEAQQDKSGLPNDRFSAERPEGSISTLTIQRTEQRDSAMYRCASSLHSQTQYFGPGTRLLVL.